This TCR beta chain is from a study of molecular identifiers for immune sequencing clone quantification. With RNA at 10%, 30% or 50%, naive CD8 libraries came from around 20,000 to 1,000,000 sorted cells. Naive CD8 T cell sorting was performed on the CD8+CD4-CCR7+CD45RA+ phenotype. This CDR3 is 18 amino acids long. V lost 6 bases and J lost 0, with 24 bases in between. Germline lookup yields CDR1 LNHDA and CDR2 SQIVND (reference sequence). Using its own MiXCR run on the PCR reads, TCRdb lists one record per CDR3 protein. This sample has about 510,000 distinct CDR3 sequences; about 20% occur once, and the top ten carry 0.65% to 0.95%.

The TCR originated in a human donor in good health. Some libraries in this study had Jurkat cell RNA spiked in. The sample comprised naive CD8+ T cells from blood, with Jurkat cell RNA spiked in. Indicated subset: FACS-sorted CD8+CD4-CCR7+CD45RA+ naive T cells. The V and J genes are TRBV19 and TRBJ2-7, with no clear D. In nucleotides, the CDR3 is TGTGCCAGTAGCCAATTTATTCCGGGTCGAATAAACTCCTACGAGCAGTACTTC. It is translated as CASSQFIPGRINSYEQYF. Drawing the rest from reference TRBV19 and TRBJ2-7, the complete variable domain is DGGITQSPKYLFRKEGQNVTLSCEQNLNHDAMYWYRQDPGQGLRLIYYSQIVNDFQKGDIAEGYSVSREKKESFPLTVTSAQKNPTAFYLCASSQFIPGRINSYEQYFGPGTRLTVT.